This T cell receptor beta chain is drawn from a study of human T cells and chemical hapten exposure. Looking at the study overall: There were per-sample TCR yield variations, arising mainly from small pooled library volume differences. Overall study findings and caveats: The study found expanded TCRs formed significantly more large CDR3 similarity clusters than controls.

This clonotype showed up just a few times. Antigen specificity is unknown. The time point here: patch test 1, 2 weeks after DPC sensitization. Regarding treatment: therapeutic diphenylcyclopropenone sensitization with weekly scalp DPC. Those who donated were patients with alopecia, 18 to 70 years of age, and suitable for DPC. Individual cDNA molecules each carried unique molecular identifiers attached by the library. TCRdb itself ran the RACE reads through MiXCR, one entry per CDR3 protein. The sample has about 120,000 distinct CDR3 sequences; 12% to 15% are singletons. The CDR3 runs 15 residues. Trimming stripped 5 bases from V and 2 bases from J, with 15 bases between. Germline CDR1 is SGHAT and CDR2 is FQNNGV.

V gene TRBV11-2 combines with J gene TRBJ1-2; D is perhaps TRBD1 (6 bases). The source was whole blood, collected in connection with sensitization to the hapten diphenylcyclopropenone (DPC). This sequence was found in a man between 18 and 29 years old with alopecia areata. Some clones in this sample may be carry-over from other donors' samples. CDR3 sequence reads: CASSQIRGQNYGYTF. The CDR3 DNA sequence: TGTGCCAGCAGCCAGATCCGGGGACAAAACTATGGCTACACCTTC.